This paragraph covers one T cell receptor beta chain sequence. The sample belongs to a study of blood T cell repertoires in COVID-19. In the original workflow: From reference gene primer amplification, estimates of nucleated cell counts were derived. Profiling relied on immunoSEQ multiplex PCR, and the TCRdb table lists in-frame clones only, not all of them. V and J calls and clone size are copied from that table; D and trimming were computed from the DNA. The sample carries approximately 170,000 clones, roughly 93% recorded once. CDR3 length: 14 amino acids. V gave up 3 bases and J gave up 1 base, with 9 bases separating them. Looked up from germline, CDR1 is LNHDA and CDR2 is SQIVND (reference sequence).

The sequence came from a woman aged 55-69 years with COVID-19, enrolled during active disease. The V call is TRBV19, the J call TRBJ1-1; no clear D gene. Sequencing used peripheral blood. The CDR3 loop is CASSIAYGNTEAFF. The CDR3 bases are TGTGCCAGTAGTATCGCGTACGGGAACACTGAAGCTTTCTTT.